Shown below are 2 T cell receptor beta chains from a single sample sequenced in a study of identical twins. TCRdb fed the 5' RACE reads into MiXCR, producing one record per CDR3 protein. Counted here are a few hundred thousand distinct CDR3 sequences, over 9% occurring once; the ten biggest clones make up just over 7%. These data were also reused for a study on yellow fever vaccine responses in identical twins.

Specimen: CD8+ T cells sorted from blood. Receptors were obtained from a woman between 18 and 30 years old in good health.

The sample holds many counts of this clonotype. This chain uses TRBV12-3 or TRBV12-4 with TRBJ2-1, with D uncertain. The CDR3 covers 12 residues. Trimming cost V 6 bases and J 16 bases, with 19 bases left between them. The CDR3 DNA follows: TGTGCCAGCAGCCTGAACGGACGTTTTCAATTCTTC. Amino acid sequence: CASSLNGRFQFF.

The V call is TRBV9, the J call TRBJ2-1; 7 bases are a match to TRBD1. Germline CDR1 reads SGDLS; CDR2 reads YYNGEE. Losses at the gene ends were 0 bases for V and 6 bases for J; bases not matched to a gene: 9. This CDR3 region has 16 residues. The CDR3 spells CASSVEGERGRNEQFF. CDR3 in DNA: TGTGCCAGCAGCGTAGAAGGTGAAAGGGGGCGCAATGAGCAGTTCTTC. The whole variable domain, remainder taken from reference TRBV9 and TRBJ2-1, is DSGVTQTPKHLITATGQRVTLRCSPRSGDLSVYWYQQSLDQGLQFLIQYYNGEERAKGNILERFSAQQFPDLHSELNLSSLELGDSALYFCASSVEGERGRNEQFFGPGTRLTVL.